The 12 T cell receptor beta chains in this list originate from one sample, sequenced in a study of regulatory T cells in long-lasting Graves disease. With iRepertoire HTBI primers and Arm-PCR of CDR3 regions, TCR beta libraries were built. TCRdb fed the multiplex PCR reads into MiXCR, producing one record per CDR3 protein. Of a few hundred thousand distinct CDR3 sequences in the sample, 20% to 25% were seen once. Stated time point: newly diagnosed GD, antithyroid drugs for less than 3 months. Making the TCR library involved RNA that had been extracted from PBMCs. The material was peripheral blood mononuclear cells (PBMCs), obtained at new diagnosis, from a patient treated with antithyroid drugs. These receptors were obtained from a female donor with Graves disease.

This clonotype showed up many times. This rearrangement joins TRBV3-1 to TRBJ2-2, with 7 nucleotides matching TRBD1. Looked up from germline, CDR1 is LGHDT and CDR2 is YNNKEL (reference sequence). With 4 bases clipped from V and 4 bases from J, the junction kept 6 bases outside the gene matches. This CDR3 has 15 amino acids. The CDR3, as DNA: TGTGCCAGCAGCCGGGACAGCTCCGGCACCGGGGAGCTGTTTTTT. Translation: CASSRDSSGTGELFF.

This clonotype was seen at least ten times. The J gene is TRBJ1-5, the V gene TRBV28, with D unresolved. V was clipped by 6 bases and J by 11 bases, with 17 bases between them. Looked up from germline, CDR1 is MDHEN and CDR2 is SYDVKM. This CDR3 spans 13 amino acids. CDR3 in DNA: TGTGCCAGCAGGCCAGACCCATATCGGTCCCAGCATTTT. It is translated as CASRPDPYRSQHF.

This clonotype was counted only a few times. The V and J genes are TRBV6-2 or TRBV6-3 and TRBJ2-7; D is possibly TRBD1 (6 bases). Germline CDR1 MNHEY, CDR2 SVGEGT. V was pared by 2 bases and J by 4 bases, with 9 bases between. The length of the CDR3 is 13 residues. The CDR3 sequence: CASSYDRRYEQYF. The DNA of the CDR3 is TGTGCCAGCAGTTACGACAGGCGGTACGAGCAGTACTTC.

The rearrangement joins TRBV10-3 to TRBJ1-3; D unclear. V was pared by 3 bases and J by 4 bases, with 7 bases between. The germline V gene has CDR1 ENHRY and CDR2 SYGVKD. CDR3 length: 13 residues. The CDR3 sequence is CAISDGFGNTIYF. CDR3 DNA sequence: TGTGCCATCAGTGATGGGTTCGGAAACACCATATATTTT.

The chain combines TRBV20-1 with TRBJ1-5, with D perhaps TRBD1 (5 bases). Germline values: CDR1 DFQATT, CDR2 SNEGSKA (reference sequence). With 4 bases removed from V and 0 bases from J, the gap between germline ends came to 19 bases. The length of the CDR3 is 17 residues. CDR3 amino acids: CSAIYGGTFYSNQPQHF. CDR3 DNA: TGCAGTGCTATCTACGGGGGGACCTTTTATAGCAATCAGCCCCAGCATTTT.

This clonotype was found many times. The gene calls are TRBV28 and TRBJ2-5, with a possible D match to TRBD2 (6 bases). The length of the CDR3 is 14 residues. Germline V lookup: CDR1 MDHEN, CDR2 SYDVKM. The germline V and J ends were trimmed by 4 bases and 5 bases, with 14 bases remaining between them. The CDR3 nucleotides read TGTGCCAGCAGTTCTGTGGCGGGGCGGGAGACCCAGTACTTC. Amino acid sequence: CASSSVAGRETQYF.

This clonotype was counted ten times or more. This sequence joins TRBV12-5 and TRBJ2-7; D is uncertain. The V gene lost 6 bases and the J gene lost 3 bases, with 12 bases spanning the gap. This CDR3 comprises 13 residues. Germline values: CDR1 LGHNT, CDR2 FRNRAP. The CDR3 sequence is CASGPAPIYEQYF. In DNA, the CDR3 is TGTGCTAGTGGCCCGGCCCCGATCTACGAGCAGTACTTC. Based on the CDR3 plus reference TRBV12-5 and TRBJ2-7, the full variable domain is DARVTQTPRHKVTEMGQEVTMRCQPILGHNTVFWYRQTMMQGLELLAYFRNRAPLDDSGMPKDRFSAEMPDATLATLKIQPSEPRDSAVYFCASGPAPIYEQYFGPGTRLTVT.

This clonotype appeared many times. This sequence joins TRBV19 and TRBJ1-1; no definite D call. The CDR3 is 13 residues long. V lost 5 bases and J 1 base, leaving 8 bases between the germline ends. CDR1 LNHDA and CDR2 SQIVND come from the germline V gene (reference sequence). The chain's CDR3 is CASSFRTNTEAFF. The CDR3 DNA sequence: TGTGCCAGTAGTTTTCGGACGAACACTGAAGCTTTCTTT. The complete variable domain, with remaining parts taken from reference TRBV19 and TRBJ1-1, reads DGGITQSPKYLFRKEGQNVTLSCEQNLNHDAMYWYRQDPGQGLRLIYYSQIVNDFQKGDIAEGYSVSREKKESFPLTVTSAQKNPTAFYLCASSFRTNTEAFFGQGTRLTVV.

This clonotype was counted between two and nine times. V is TRBV6-2 or TRBV6-3 and J is TRBJ1-2; D unclear. CDR1 and CDR2 from the germline V gene are MNHEY and SVGEGT. Trimming removed 7 bases from V and 4 bases from J, with 13 bases in between. This CDR3 has 13 residues. The CDR3 is CASNGAYPYGYTF. The CDR3 DNA follows: TGTGCCAGCAACGGCGCCTACCCCTATGGCTACACCTTC.

Of note for this clonotype: Since a far larger clone is one base different, this is likely a read error. V and J are TRBV12-3 or TRBV12-4 and TRBJ2-5; 7 bases line up with TRBD1. Gene TRBJ2-7 matches the end of the DNA better, so the J call may be wrong. The CDR3 length is 13 residues. CDR3 in amino acids: CASIQQGSHEQYF. Here the CDR3 DNA reads TGTGCCAGCATCCAACAGGGGAGCCACGAGCAGTACTTC.

At least ten counts were recorded for this clonotype. CDR3 sequence reads: CSAVPFRGDSGTTQYF. In nucleotides, the CDR3 is TGCAGTGCGGTCCCCTTCCGGGGGGATTCGGGTACTACGCAGTATTTT. This rearrangement joins TRBV20-1 to TRBJ2-3, with 7 bases lining up with TRBD2. The length of the CDR3 is 16 residues. The germline V gene has CDR1 DFQATT and CDR2 SNEGSKA (reference sequence). J gave up 8 bases and V 6 bases, and 20 bases lay outside the gene matches.

This clonotype appeared many times. The V gene is TRBV15, the J gene TRBJ2-7, with 10 bases that match TRBD2. Germline values: CDR1 LNHNV, CDR2 YYDKDF (reference sequence). The CDR3 is 17 amino acids. V was pared by 3 bases and J by 0 bases, with 8 bases of the junction left unmatched. CDR3 coding DNA: TGTGCCACCAGCAGCAAGTCTCGGACTAGCGGCTCCTACGAGCAGTACTTC. Translation: CATSSKSRTSGSYEQYF.